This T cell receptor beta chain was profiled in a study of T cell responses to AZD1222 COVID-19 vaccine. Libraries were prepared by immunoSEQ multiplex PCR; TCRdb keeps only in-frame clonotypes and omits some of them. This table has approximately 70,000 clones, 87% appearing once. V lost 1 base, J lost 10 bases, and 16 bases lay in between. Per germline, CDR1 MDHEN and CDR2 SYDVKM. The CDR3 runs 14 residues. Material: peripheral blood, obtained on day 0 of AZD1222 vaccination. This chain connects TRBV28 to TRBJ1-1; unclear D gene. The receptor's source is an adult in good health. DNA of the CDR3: TGTGCCAGCAGTTTATATTCTCGCGACGGAACAGCTTTCTTT. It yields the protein CASSLYSRDGTAFF.